This T cell receptor beta chain was found in a study of OX40 agonist ivuxolimab in advanced cancers. In the study overall: Head and neck, renal cell, melanoma or hepatocellular carcinoma were the cancers that dose-escalation patients had. Therapy given before enrollment (anti-PD-1, anti-PD-L1 or anti-CTLA-4) was allowed, and around 41% had some. Notes on the study in general: Relative to CD4+, CD8+ T cells held more expanded clones on average. At 0.1-3.0 mg/kg, partial responders had clonal expansion among the lowest observed.

Germline trimming cut 2 bases from V and 6 bases from J; bases unmatched to any gene: 5. Germline assignment: CDR1 SNHLY and CDR2 FYNNEI. This CDR3 contains 15 residues. Generated by immunoSEQ multiplex PCR, the TCRdb table keeps only in-frame clones and is missing some. The sample contains around 21,000 clones, about 80% of which appear only once. In this sample, this clone turned up once. Its antigen remains unknown. The chain recombines TRBV2 with TRBJ2-7; TRBD1 aligns across 12 bases. This clonotype originated in an adult with an advanced solid tumor such as melanoma, head and neck, liver or kidney cancer. The material was CD4+ or CD8+ T cells sorted from blood, obtained in a trial of the OX40 agonist ivuxolimab. The CDR3 DNA follows: TGTGCCAGCAGTGAACTTGGGACAGGGGGCTTCGAGCAGTACTTC. Translating it yields CASSELGTGGFEQYF. Using reference TRBV2 and TRBJ2-7 for the parts outside the CDR3, the full variable domain is EPEVTQTPSHQVTQMGQEVILRCVPISNHLYFYWYRQILGQKVEFLVSFYNNEISEKSEIFDDQFSVERPDGSNFTLKIRSTKLEDSAMYFCASSELGTGGFEQYFGPGTRLTVT.